Listed below are T cell receptor beta chains from one sample, sequenced in a study of cytomegalovirus exposure and HLA in healthy donors. TCRdb keeps only in-frame clones here, not all; method: immunoSEQ multiplex PCR. Found here are 120,000 to 150,000 clones; the top ten clones hold 1.6%. Sequencing input: PBMCs. The receptors here all came from a woman between 45 and 65 years old in good health and CMV-seronegative. Both conserved end residues are part of each CDR3. Fields, in order: V gene, J gene, D gene, CDR3 DNA, CDR3 protein. The D gene is left open where the match is weak.

>TRBV29-1|TRBJ1-1|.
TGCAGCGTTGGGTCGCAGGCCGGCACTGAAGCTTTCTTT
CSVGSQAGTEAFF
>TRBV16|TRBJ1-6|.
TGTGCCAGCAGCCCCGGACGGAGGAACTTAGATTCACCCCTCCACTTT
CASSPGRRNLDSPLHF
>TRBV4-2|TRBJ2-7|.
TGTGCCAGCAGCCAAGGAAGGGAGTACGAGCAGTACTTC
CASSQGREYEQYF
>TRBV18|TRBJ2-6|.
TGTGCCAGCTCCCAAAACTGGAGTCCTGGGGCCAACGTCCTGACTTTC
CASSQNWSPGANVLTF
>TRBV12-5|TRBJ1-2|.
TGTGCTAGTGGTTTGGACAGTGCGGGCTACACCTTC
CASGLDSAGYTF
>TRBV28|TRBJ2-7|.
TGTGCCAGCAGTTTACCCGTCTCCTACGAGCAGTACTTC
CASSLPVSYEQYF
>TRBV28|TRBJ2-7|.
TGTGCCAGCAGTGGCGCGGAGCGGTACTACGAGCAGTACTTC
CASSGAERYYEQYF
>TRBV19|TRBJ1-1|TRBD1
TGTGCCAGTAGTATACAACGGAAAGGGACAGGGGCCACGGTGGCTTTCTTT
CASSIQRKGTGATVAFF
>TRBV19|TRBJ2-5|.
TGTGCCAGTAGTATAGTCTACGAGGAGACCCAGTACTTC
CASSIVYEETQYF
>TRBV2|TRBJ2-7|.
TGTGCCAGCAGTAGGGACTCCTCCTACGAGCAGTACTTC
CASSRDSSYEQYF
>TRBV10-3|TRBJ2-6|.
TGTGCCATCAGTGGGGGCTATCATTCGGATCCCGGGGCCAACGTCCTGACTTTC
CAISGGYHSDPGANVLTF
>TRBV2|TRBJ1-3|TRBD1
TGTGCCAGCCTACAGGGGGCTGGAAACACCATATATTTT
CASLQGAGNTIYF
>TRBV9|TRBJ1-2|TRBD1
TGTGCCAGCAGCCCCCGGACAGGGACCTCTCCCGGCTACACCTTC
CASSPRTGTSPGYTF
>TRBV13|TRBJ1-1|TRBD1
TGTGCCAGCAGCTCGTGGACAGGGGGTTACACTGAAGCTTTCTTT
CASSSWTGGYTEAFF
>TRBV5-1|TRBJ2-7|TRBD2
TGCGCCAGCAGCTCCGGGACTAGCGGCTACGAGCAGTACTTC
CASSSGTSGYEQYF
>TRBV4-2|TRBJ2-4|.
TGTGCCAGCAGCCGCGACGGGGGAGAGGACAAAAACATTCAGTACTTC
CASSRDGGEDKNIQYF
>TRBV6-1|TRBJ1-5|.
TGTGCCGCAAGCAGCCAGGGCGGAGGCAATCAGCCCCAGCATTTT
CAASSQGGGNQPQHF
>TRBV28|TRBJ2-3|TRBD1
TGTGCCAGCAGTGTGCTCGGGACAGCCCATTCCACAGATACGCAGTATTTT
CASSVLGTAHSTDTQYF
>TRBV28|TRBJ1-2|TRBD1
TGTGCCAGCAGCCTGCCGGGACAGGGAAGCTATGGCTACACCTTC
CASSLPGQGSYGYTF
>TRBV28|TRBJ2-7|.
TGTGCCAGCAGTTTATTTCAGGGGGGCTACGAGCAGTACTTC
CASSLFQGGYEQYF
>TRBV5-1|TRBJ2-5|TRBD1
TGCGCCAGCAGCTTGGAACGGGACAGGGGAGAGACCCAGTACTTC
CASSLERDRGETQYF
>TRBV11-3|TRBJ1-1|.
TGTGCCAGCAGCCAACGGTTGAACACTGAAGCTTTCTTT
CASSQRLNTEAFF
>TRBV5-1|TRBJ2-3|TRBD2
TGCGCCAGCAGCCATGGACTAGCGGGGGGAAGGGATACGCAGTATTTT
CASSHGLAGGRDTQYF
>TRBV6-5|TRBJ1-4|.
TGTGCCAGCAGTTACTCTGGGAGAACGGCGGGCGGAAAACTGTTTTTT
CASSYSGRTAGGKLFF
>TRBV19|TRBJ1-5|TRBD1
TGTGCCAGTAGTATAGGACAGGGTAGCAATCAGCCCCAGCATTTT
CASSIGQGSNQPQHF
>TRBV19|TRBJ2-6|.
TGTGCCAGTACCCCATCGGGGTCCCTTCCCATCTCTGGGGCCAACGTCCTGACTTTC
CASTPSGSLPISGANVLTF
>TRBV18|TRBJ1-2|TRBD1
TGTGCCAGCTCACTAGCCCGAGACAGGGACCTTGGCTACACCTTC
CASSLARDRDLGYTF
>TRBV27|TRBJ1-2|.
TGTGCCAGCAGCAAGAACGGCTATGGCTACACCTTC
CASSKNGYGYTF
>TRBV5-1|TRBJ1-1|.
TGCGCCAGTCGAGAGACAGTCTCTCTAAGACAAACTGAAGCTTTCTTT
CASRETVSLRQTEAFF
>TRBV7-9|TRBJ2-3|TRBD2
TGTGCCAGCAGCCCCGGGGGGGGCACAGATACGCAGTATTTT
CASSPGGGTDTQYF
>TRBV5-1|TRBJ2-2|.
TGCGCCAGCAGCTTCGGGGAATTGAACACCGGGGAGCTGTTTTTT
CASSFGELNTGELFF
>TRBV4-3|TRBJ2-7|TRBD1
TGCGCCAGCAGCCACGGACAGGGGCGCGAGCAGTACTTC
CASSHGQGREQYF
>TRBV7-2|TRBJ2-7|TRBD1
TGTGCCAGCAGCTCCCCGACAGGGGTTACCTACGAGCAGTACTTC
CASSSPTGVTYEQYF
>TRBV11-2|TRBJ2-5|.
TGTGCCAGCAGCTTAGTCCTATCCCAAGAGACCCAGTACTTC
CASSLVLSQETQYF
>TRBV30|TRBJ1-2|TRBD1
TGTGCCGAGAGACAGGGGGTGCGTGGCTACACCTTC
CAERQGVRGYTF
>TRBV15|TRBJ1-2|.
TGTGCCACCAGCCCCCGCCCGGGAAACTATGGCTACACCTTC
CATSPRPGNYGYTF
>TRBV4-3|TRBJ2-5|TRBD1
TGCGCCAGCAGCCAAGAAGGCAGGGGGCAAGAGACCCAGTACTTC
CASSQEGRGQETQYF
>TRBV4-1|TRBJ1-5|.
TGCGCCAGCAGCCATACAGGGAATCAGCCCCAGCATTTT
CASSHTGNQPQHF
>TRBV18|TRBJ2-3|TRBD2
TGTGCCAGCTCACCGGGACTAGCGGGAGTGACAGATACGCAGTATTTT
CASSPGLAGVTDTQYF
>TRBV4-3|TRBJ2-7|TRBD1
TGCGCCAGCAGCCCAGGACAGGGGCATACCTACGAGCAGTACTTC
CASSPGQGHTYEQYF
>TRBV6-5|TRBJ1-1|TRBD1
TGTGCCAGCAGTTACTATGACAGGGGGCAGGGAGCTTTCTTT
CASSYYDRGQGAFF